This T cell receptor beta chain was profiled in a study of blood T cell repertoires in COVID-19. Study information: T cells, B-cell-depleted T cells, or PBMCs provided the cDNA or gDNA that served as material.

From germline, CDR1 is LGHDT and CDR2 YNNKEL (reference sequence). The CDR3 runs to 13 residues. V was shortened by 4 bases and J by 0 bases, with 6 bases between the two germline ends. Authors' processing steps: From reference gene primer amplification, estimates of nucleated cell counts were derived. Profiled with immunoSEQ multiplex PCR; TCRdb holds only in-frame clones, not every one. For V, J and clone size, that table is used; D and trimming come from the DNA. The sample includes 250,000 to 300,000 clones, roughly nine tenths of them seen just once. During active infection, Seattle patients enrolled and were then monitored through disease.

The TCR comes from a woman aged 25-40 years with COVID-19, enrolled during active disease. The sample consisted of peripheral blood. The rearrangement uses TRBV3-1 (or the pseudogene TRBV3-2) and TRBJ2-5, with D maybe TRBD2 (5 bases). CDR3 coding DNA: TGTGCCAGCAGCCCGGGGTACCAAGAGACCCAGTACTTC. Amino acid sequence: CASSPGYQETQYF.